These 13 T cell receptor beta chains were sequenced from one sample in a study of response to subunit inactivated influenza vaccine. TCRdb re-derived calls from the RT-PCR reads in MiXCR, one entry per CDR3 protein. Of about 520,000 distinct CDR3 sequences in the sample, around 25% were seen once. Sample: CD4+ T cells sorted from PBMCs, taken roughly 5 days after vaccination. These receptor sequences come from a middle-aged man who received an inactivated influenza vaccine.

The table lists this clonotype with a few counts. CDR3 sequence (DNA): TGTGCCAGCAGTGAGCTAGGACATCATCCCGAGCAGTACTTC. The encoded protein is CASSELGHHPEQYF. The V call is TRBV6-2 or TRBV6-3, the J call TRBJ2-7; D might be TRBD1 (5 bases). The germline gives CDR1 MNHEY, CDR2 SVGEGT. Trimming took 5 bases from V and 6 from J, leaving 17 bases between them. CDR3 size: 14 residues.

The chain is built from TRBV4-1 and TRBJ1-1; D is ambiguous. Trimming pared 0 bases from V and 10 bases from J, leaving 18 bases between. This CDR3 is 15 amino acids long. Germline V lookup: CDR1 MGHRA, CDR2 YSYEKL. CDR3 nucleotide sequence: TGCGCCAGCAGCCAAGACGCATCCCCCCTGCGAAGAGCTTTCTTT. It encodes CASSQDASPLRRAFF.

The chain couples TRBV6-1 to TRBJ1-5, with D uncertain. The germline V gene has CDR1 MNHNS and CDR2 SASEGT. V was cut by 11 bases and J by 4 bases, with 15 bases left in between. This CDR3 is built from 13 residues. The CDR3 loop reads CAVLGEWNQPQHF. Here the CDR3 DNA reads TGTGCCGTCCTGGGAGAATGGAATCAGCCCCAGCATTTT.

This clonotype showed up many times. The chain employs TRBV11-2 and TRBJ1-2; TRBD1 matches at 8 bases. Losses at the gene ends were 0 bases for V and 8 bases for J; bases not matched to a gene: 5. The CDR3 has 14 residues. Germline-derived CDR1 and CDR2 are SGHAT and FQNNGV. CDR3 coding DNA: TGTGCCAGCAGCTTAGAGCGGACAGGGACCGGCTACACCTTC. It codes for CASSLERTGTGYTF.

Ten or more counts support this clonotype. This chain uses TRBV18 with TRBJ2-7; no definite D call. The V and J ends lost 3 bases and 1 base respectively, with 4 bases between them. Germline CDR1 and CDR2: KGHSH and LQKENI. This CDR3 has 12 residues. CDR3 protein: CASSPGSYEQYF. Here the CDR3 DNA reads TGTGCCAGCTCACCGGGGTCCTACGAGCAGTACTTC.

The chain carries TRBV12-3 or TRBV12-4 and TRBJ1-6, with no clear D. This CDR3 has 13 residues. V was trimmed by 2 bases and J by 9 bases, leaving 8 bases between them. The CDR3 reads CASSLSSGSPLHF. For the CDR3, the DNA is TGTGCCAGCAGTTTATCTTCGGGTTCACCCCTCCACTTT.

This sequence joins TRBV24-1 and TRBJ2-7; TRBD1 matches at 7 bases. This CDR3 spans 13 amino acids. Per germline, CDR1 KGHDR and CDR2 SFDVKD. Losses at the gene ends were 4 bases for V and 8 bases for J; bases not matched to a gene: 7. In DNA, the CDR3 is TGTGCCACCAGTGAACCCGGGACAGAAAAGCAGTACTTC. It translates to CATSEPGTEKQYF.

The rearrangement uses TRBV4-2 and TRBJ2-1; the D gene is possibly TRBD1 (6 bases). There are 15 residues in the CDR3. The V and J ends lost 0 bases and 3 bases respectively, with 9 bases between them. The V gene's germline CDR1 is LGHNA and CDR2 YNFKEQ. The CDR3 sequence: CASSQEQGLYNEQFF. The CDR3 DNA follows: TGTGCCAGCAGCCAAGAGCAGGGGCTCTACAATGAGCAGTTCTTC.

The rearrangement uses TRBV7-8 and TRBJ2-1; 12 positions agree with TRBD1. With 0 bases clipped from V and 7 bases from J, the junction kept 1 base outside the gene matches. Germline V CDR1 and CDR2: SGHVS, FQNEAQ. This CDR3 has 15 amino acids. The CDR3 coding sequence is TGTGCCAGCAGCTTAGCGGGACAGGGGGCAAATGAGCAGTTCTTC. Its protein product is CASSLAGQGANEQFF.

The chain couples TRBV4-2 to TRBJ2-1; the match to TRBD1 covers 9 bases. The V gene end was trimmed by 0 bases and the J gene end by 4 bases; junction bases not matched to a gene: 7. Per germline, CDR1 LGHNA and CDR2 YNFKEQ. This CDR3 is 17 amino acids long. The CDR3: CASSQDFHGQGYNEQFF. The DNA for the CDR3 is TGTGCCAGCAGCCAAGATTTTCACGGACAGGGGTACAATGAGCAGTTCTTC.

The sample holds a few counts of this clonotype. CDR3 loop: CASAVRGATNEKLFF. The CDR3 DNA sequence: TGTGCCAGCGCGGTCAGGGGTGCAACTAATGAAAAACTGTTTTTT. The chain links TRBV6-1 to TRBJ1-4, with D possibly matching TRBD1 (6 bases). The CDR3 loop spans 15 amino acids. Germline assignment: CDR1 MNHNS and CDR2 SASEGT. Trimming shortened V by 8 bases and J by 0 bases, and 13 bases separated the two germline ends.

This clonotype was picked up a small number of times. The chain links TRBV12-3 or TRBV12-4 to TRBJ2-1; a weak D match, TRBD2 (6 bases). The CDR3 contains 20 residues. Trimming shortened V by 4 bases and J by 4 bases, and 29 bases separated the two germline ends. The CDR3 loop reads CASSWRGGMVRLKRYNEQFF. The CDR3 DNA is TGTGCCAGCAGTTGGCGTGGAGGGATGGTCCGATTAAAAAGGTACAATGAGCAGTTCTTC.

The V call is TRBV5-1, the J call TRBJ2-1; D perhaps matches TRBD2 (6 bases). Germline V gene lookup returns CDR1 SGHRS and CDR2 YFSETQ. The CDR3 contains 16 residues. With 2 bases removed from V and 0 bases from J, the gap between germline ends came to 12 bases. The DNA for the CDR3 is TGCGCCAGCAGCTTTGGGGGAGCGGGCTCCTACAATGAGCAGTTCTTC. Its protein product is CASSFGGAGSYNEQFF.